Below are 10 T cell receptor beta chains sequenced from a single sample in a study of T cells in Graves' hyperthyroidism and ophthalmopathy. Amplified TCR beta CDR3 regions derived from RNA transcripts. HTBI primers were employed in a first-round RT-PCR of the TCR CDR3. TCRdb analysed the multiplex PCR reads with MiXCR anew, one entry per CDR3 protein. The sample yields 300,000 to 400,000 distinct CDR3 sequences, roughly 20% seen once. The sequenced material came from blood. The receptor source for this set is a woman between 45 and 60 years old with Graves' hyperthyroidism.

With regard to this clonotype: This may stem from a read error, because a much larger clone lies one nucleotide away. V usage is TRBV7-8 and J usage is TRBJ2-5; 8 bases fit TRBD1. The V gene's germline CDR1 is SGHVS and CDR2 FQNEAQ. The CDR3 has 13 amino acids. The CDR3 DNA sequence: TGTGCCGGCAGGTCGACAGGGGTTGAGACCCAGTACTTC. Protein sequence: CAGRSTGVETQYF.

The gene calls are TRBV7-9 and TRBJ2-1; 11 nucleotides agree with TRBD2. The CDR3 has 15 amino acids. The V and J ends lost 5 bases and 9 bases, in that order; junction bases with no gene match: 9. Germline V gene data show CDR1 as SEHNR and CDR2 as FQNEAQ (reference sequence). CDR3 residues: CASSVSGGAGSEQFF. The CDR3 coding sequence is TGTGCCAGCAGCGTTAGCGGGGGGGCCGGTAGTGAGCAGTTCTTC. The full variable domain, with the rest looked up from reference TRBV7-9 and TRBJ2-1, is DTGVSQNPRHKITKRGQNVTFRCDPISEHNRLYWYRQTLGQGPEFLTYFQNEAQLEKSRLLSDRFSAERPKGSFSTLEIQRTEQGDSAMYLCASSVSGGAGSEQFFGPGTRLTVL.

This clonotype was seen more than once but under ten times. The CDR3 loop reads CASSPFYLGTGELFF. The CDR3 coding sequence is TGCGCCAGCAGCCCTTTTTACCTAGGCACCGGGGAGCTGTTTTTT. The V call is TRBV4-1, the J call TRBJ2-2; D not certain. Trimming removed 4 bases at V and 4 bases at J, with 13 bases between. CDR3 length: 15 amino acids. The V gene's germline CDR1 is MGHRA and CDR2 YSYEKL.

J is TRBJ1-4 and V is TRBV7-9; D is uncertain. In germline, CDR1 is SEHNR, CDR2 FQNEAQ (reference sequence). CDR3 length: 14 residues. V gave up 5 bases and J gave up 8 bases, with 15 bases separating them. The CDR3 sequence: CASSRVLQGEKLFF. CDR3 sequence (DNA): TGTGCCAGCAGCCGGGTCCTCCAAGGGGAAAAACTGTTTTTT.

This clonotype was seen many times. CDR3 protein: CASSPWTGGHTDTQYF. CDR3 coding DNA: TGTGCCAGCAGCCCCTGGACAGGGGGCCACACAGATACGCAGTATTTT. The chain recombines TRBV11-2 with TRBJ2-3, with TRBD1 matching 11 bases. J gave up 2 bases and V 5 bases, and 6 bases lay outside the gene matches. The CDR3 loop spans 16 amino acids. The germline CDR1 and CDR2 sequences are SGHAT and FQNNGV.

This clonotype was found many times. The chain is built from TRBV20-1 and TRBJ1-2, with D perhaps matching TRBD1 (6 bases). CDR1 and CDR2 (germline): DFQATT, SNEGSKA (reference sequence). CDR3 size: 14 residues. Trimming shortened V by 0 bases and J by 2 bases, and 10 bases separated the two germline ends. CDR3 sequence reads: CSAREGTSNYGYTF. Here the CDR3 DNA reads TGCAGTGCTAGAGAGGGGACAAGCAACTATGGCTACACCTTC.

This clonotype was counted many times. The V gene is TRBV29-1, the J gene TRBJ2-3; D ambiguous. The CDR3 has 12 residues. Trimming removed 4 bases at V and 2 bases at J, with 7 bases between. Per germline, CDR1 SQVTM and CDR2 ANQGSEA. The CDR3 spells CSVVRFTDTQYF. The CDR3 DNA is TGCAGCGTTGTTAGGTTCACAGATACGCAGTATTTT.

The rearrangement joins TRBV29-1 to TRBJ2-6; D could derive from TRBD1 or TRBD2 (5 bases each). The CDR3 is 13 residues long. Germline V gives CDR1 SQVTM, CDR2 ANQGSEA. With 5 bases removed from V and 4 bases from J, the gap between germline ends came to 9 bases. The CDR3 protein is CSVWGSGANVLTF. The DNA of the CDR3 is TGCAGCGTTTGGGGGTCGGGGGCCAACGTCCTGACTTTC.

Note on this clonotype: The conserved final phenylalanine or tryptophan is absent from the CDR3, which likely points to a read error. This sequence joins TRBV20-1 and TRBJ1-2; D uncertain. Germline V gives CDR1 DFQATT, CDR2 SNEGSKA (reference sequence). The V gene lost 3 bases and the J gene lost 2 bases, with 16 bases spanning the gap. This CDR3 contains 15 residues. CDR3 protein: CSARDGRMGNYGYTS. CDR3 in DNA: TGCAGTGCTAGGGACGGGCGGATGGGGAACTATGGCTACACCTCC.

This clonotype was seen a few times. The chain has TRBV7-8 and TRBJ2-3, with D possibly matching TRBD2 (7 bases). Germline CDR1 is SGHVS and CDR2 is FQNEAQ. The CDR3 runs 17 residues. The V end lost 2 bases, the J end lost 5 bases, and 20 bases lay between the germline ends. DNA for the CDR3: TGTGCCAGCAGCTTACTAGGACGGGGGGCCCCGGGAGATACGCAGTATTTT. Translating it yields CASSLLGRGAPGDTQYF.